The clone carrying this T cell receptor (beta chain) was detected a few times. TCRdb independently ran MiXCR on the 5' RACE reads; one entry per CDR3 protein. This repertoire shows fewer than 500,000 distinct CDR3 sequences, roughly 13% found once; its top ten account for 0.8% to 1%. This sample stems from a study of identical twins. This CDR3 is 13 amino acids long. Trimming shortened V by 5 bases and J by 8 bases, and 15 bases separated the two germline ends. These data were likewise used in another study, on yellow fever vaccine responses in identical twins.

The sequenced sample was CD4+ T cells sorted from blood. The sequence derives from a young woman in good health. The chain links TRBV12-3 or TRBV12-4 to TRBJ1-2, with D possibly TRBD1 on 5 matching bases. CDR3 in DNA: TGTGCCAGCAGTGGGACGGGGTCAGGCGGCTACACCTTC. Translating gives CASSGTGSGGYTF.